Detailed here is one T cell receptor (beta chain). Its specificity is not known. The sample belongs to a study of blood T cell dynamics during melanoma immunotherapy. Broader study findings: Disease-control patients' PBMC repertoires became either more clonal or more diverse at W3. Whether repertoire-driving clones were melanoma-specific could not be determined.

Each bulk PBMC sample had approximately 350 ng DNA loaded. Sequencing was performed with immunoSEQ multiplex PCR; in TCRdb, only in-frame clones are kept and a portion is missing. This sample has roughly 16,000 clones; roughly 80% occur once, and the top ten carry under 9%. Regarding time point: pre-treatment baseline. Prior systemic cancer therapy, immunosuppressant use and other active malignancies excluded patients. V gave up 5 bases and J gave up 5 bases, with 7 bases separating them. Germline CDR1 and CDR2: SNHLY and FYNNEI. The CDR3 runs 12 residues. The sequenced sample was blood, obtained from a patient treated with checkpoint blockade. This chain links TRBV2 with TRBJ2-1; no firm D call. This TCR came from a human donor with melanoma. CDR3 residues: CASSTYNNEQFF. The CDR3 region has the DNA TGTGCCAGCAGTACCTACAACAATGAGCAGTTCTTC.